This is a list of T cell receptor beta chains from one sample in a study of OX40 agonist ivuxolimab in advanced cancers. Only in-frame clones appear in the TCRdb table, and some are missing; sequencing was by immunoSEQ multiplex PCR. The sample has nearly 50,000 clones; about 81% are singletons. This sample comprised CD4+ or CD8+ T cells sorted from blood, obtained in a trial of the OX40 agonist ivuxolimab. The receptor source for this set is an adult with an advanced solid tumor such as melanoma, head and neck, liver or kidney cancer. The CDR3 runs from the conserved cysteine through the conserved F or W. Fields, in order: CDR3 DNA, CDR3 protein, clone size, J gene, D gene, V gene. D genes are given only for firm matches. Some rows mark clone size as missing; the rest say once, few, many or name a class of expanded clone.

CDR3nt: TGTGCCAGCAGCCGAACGAAAGAGACCCAGTACTTC
CDR3aa: CASSRTKETQYF
abundance: -
j_gene: TRBJ2-5
d_gene: -
v_gene: TRBV7-2

CDR3nt: TGTGCCAGCAGTGGACTAGCGGGTATCGGGGAGCTGTTTTTT
CDR3aa: CASSGLAGIGELFF
abundance: -
j_gene: TRBJ2-2
d_gene: TRBD2
v_gene: TRBV2

CDR3nt: TGTGCCTGGAGGGAGGGGGGGTTAGTCTCTGGAAGAAACACCATATATTTT
CDR3aa: CAWREGGLVSGRNTIYF
abundance: -
j_gene: TRBJ1-3
d_gene: -
v_gene: TRBV30

CDR3nt: TGTGCCAGCAGCTTAGGAGGGACAGGAGCCTACGAGCAGTACTTC
CDR3aa: CASSLGGTGAYEQYF
abundance: -
j_gene: TRBJ2-7
d_gene: TRBD1
v_gene: TRBV4-2

CDR3nt: TGTGCCAGCAGCCAAGTAACAGGAGAAACTAATGAAAAACTGTTTTTT
CDR3aa: CASSQVTGETNEKLFF
abundance: few
j_gene: TRBJ1-4
d_gene: -
v_gene: TRBV5-5

CDR3nt: TGTGCCAGCAGTGGAGGGGGGGCGGAGGCCTACGAGCAGTACTTC
CDR3aa: CASSGGGAEAYEQYF
abundance: -
j_gene: TRBJ2-7
d_gene: -
v_gene: TRBV6-1

CDR3nt: TGTGCCTGGACACCGGACAGGGAATTTTATGGCTACACCTTC
CDR3aa: CAWTPDREFYGYTF
abundance: -
j_gene: TRBJ1-2
d_gene: TRBD1
v_gene: TRBV30

CDR3nt: TGTGCCAGCAGCTTAGGAGCGAAAAATGAGCAGTTCTTC
CDR3aa: CASSLGAKNEQFF
abundance: -
j_gene: TRBJ2-1
d_gene: -
v_gene: TRBV7-7

CDR3nt: TGTGCCAGCAGCGTCCAGGACAGATACGAGCAGTACTTC
CDR3aa: CASSVQDRYEQYF
abundance: -
j_gene: TRBJ2-7
d_gene: -
v_gene: TRBV9

CDR3nt: TGTGCCAGCAGCAAGGGGTCCGGACAGGGGGTAAATGAGCAGTTCTTC
CDR3aa: CASSKGSGQGVNEQFF
abundance: -
j_gene: TRBJ2-1
d_gene: TRBD1
v_gene: TRBV11-2

CDR3nt: TGTGCCAGCAGCTTGACGGGCGGGAGTTCCTACGAGCAGTACTTC
CDR3aa: CASSLTGGSSYEQYF
abundance: -
j_gene: TRBJ2-7
d_gene: TRBD2
v_gene: TRBV5-6

CDR3nt: TGTGCCTGGAGTGTAGGGGAGGGACTCAGGACTGACTGGGGCGAGCAGTACTTC
CDR3aa: CAWSVGEGLRTDWGEQYF
abundance: -
j_gene: TRBJ2-7
d_gene: TRBD2
v_gene: TRBV30

CDR3nt: TGTGCCGGGGGAACTCAAAGGGGTTCACCCCTCCACTTT
CDR3aa: CAGGTQRGSPLHF
abundance: few
j_gene: TRBJ1-6
d_gene: -
v_gene: TRBV19

CDR3nt: TGTGCCAGCGCGACAGGGAACTCTGGAAACACCATATATTTT
CDR3aa: CASATGNSGNTIYF
abundance: -
j_gene: TRBJ1-3
d_gene: TRBD1
v_gene: TRBV6-1

CDR3nt: TGTGCCAGCAGCTTAGAGGCTAGCGGGAGGGCCTCCTACGAGCAGTACTTC
CDR3aa: CASSLEASGRASYEQYF
abundance: -
j_gene: TRBJ2-7
d_gene: TRBD2
v_gene: TRBV7-6

CDR3nt: TGTGCCAGCAGCCTACAGGGTGATGAGCAGTTCTTC
CDR3aa: CASSLQGDEQFF
abundance: -
j_gene: TRBJ2-1
d_gene: -
v_gene: TRBV7-9

CDR3nt: TGTGCCAGCAGTTCAAACACAGATACGCAGTATTTT
CDR3aa: CASSSNTDTQYF
abundance: few
j_gene: TRBJ2-3
d_gene: -
v_gene: TRBV6-6

CDR3nt: TGTGCCAGCAGTGCCCTGTCCCCCTACGAGCAGTACTTC
CDR3aa: CASSALSPYEQYF
abundance: -
j_gene: TRBJ2-7
d_gene: -
v_gene: TRBV28

CDR3nt: TGCGCCAGCAGCTTGGGTGGGACAGGAGTCGAAGAGACCCAGTACTTC
CDR3aa: CASSLGGTGVEETQYF
abundance: -
j_gene: TRBJ2-5
d_gene: TRBD1
v_gene: TRBV5-1

CDR3nt: TGTGCCAGCAGTTACTCAGGAGGTACTGAAGCTTTCTTT
CDR3aa: CASSYSGGTEAFF
abundance: -
j_gene: TRBJ1-1
d_gene: -
v_gene: TRBV6-5

CDR3nt: TGTGCCAGCAGCGCGACTAGCGGGAGGGGTGGGGATACGCAGTATTTT
CDR3aa: CASSATSGRGGDTQYF
abundance: -
j_gene: TRBJ2-3
d_gene: TRBD2
v_gene: TRBV9

CDR3nt: TGCAGCGTTGGGGAGAACTATGGCTACACCTTC
CDR3aa: CSVGENYGYTF
abundance: -
j_gene: TRBJ1-2
d_gene: -
v_gene: TRBV29-1

CDR3nt: TGTGCCAGCCTCAAGACTAGCGGGAGGTCGAATGAGCAGTTCTTC
CDR3aa: CASLKTSGRSNEQFF
abundance: -
j_gene: TRBJ2-1
d_gene: TRBD2
v_gene: TRBV6-4

CDR3nt: TGTGCCAGCAGTGAAGTTGGGGGACGACCGAACACTGAAGCTTTCTTT
CDR3aa: CASSEVGGRPNTEAFF
abundance: -
j_gene: TRBJ1-1
d_gene: -
v_gene: TRBV6-1

CDR3nt: TGTGCCAGCAGCTCCCGACTAGCACGCAACAATGAGCAGTTCTTC
CDR3aa: CASSSRLARNNEQFF
abundance: -
j_gene: TRBJ2-1
d_gene: TRBD2
v_gene: TRBV13

CDR3nt: TGCGCCAGCAGCTTGATTCCCGGACAGCAAGAGACCCAGTACTTC
CDR3aa: CASSLIPGQQETQYF
abundance: -
j_gene: TRBJ2-5
d_gene: -
v_gene: TRBV5-1

CDR3nt: TGTGCCAGCAGCTACATTGGGTGGGAGCAGTTCTTC
CDR3aa: CASSYIGWEQFF
abundance: few
j_gene: TRBJ2-1
d_gene: -
v_gene: TRBV7-9

CDR3nt: TGTGCCAGCAGCTTAACAGGGGGCTTCTACGAGCAGTACTTC
CDR3aa: CASSLTGGFYEQYF
abundance: -
j_gene: TRBJ2-7
d_gene: TRBD1
v_gene: TRBV7-2

CDR3nt: TGTGCCAGCAGCGTTCGCGGACTAGTTGACGAGCAGTACTTC
CDR3aa: CASSVRGLVDEQYF
abundance: -
j_gene: TRBJ2-7
d_gene: TRBD2
v_gene: TRBV7-6

CDR3nt: TGTGCCAGCAGCAAACAGGGGAGGGACACTGAAGCTTTCTTT
CDR3aa: CASSKQGRDTEAFF
abundance: -
j_gene: TRBJ1-1
d_gene: TRBD1
v_gene: TRBV6-5